This TCR beta chain was retrieved from a study of glioma-infiltrating T cells. Study-wide results and limits: Non-neoplastic patients had below-expected tissue-blood divergence, while all gliomas exceeded expectation. Only very few CDR3 sequences appeared in both tissue and blood.

V was clipped by 1 base and J by 4 bases, with 11 bases between them. Germline CDR1 reads KGHSH; CDR2 reads LQKENI. The CDR3 sequence is 15 residues long. A word on this clonotype: Its antigen is not identified.

The iRepertoire nested amplicon-rescue multiplex PCR amplified TCR alpha and beta CDR3s from RNA. TCRdb re-derived calls from the multiplex PCR reads in MiXCR, one entry per CDR3 protein. The sample lists about 140,000 distinct CDR3 sequences; roughly two fifths were seen once. The sequence came from a human donor with low-grade glioma or glioblastoma, undergoing nonglioma brain surgery, or in good health (not recorded which). The sample consisted of glioma tissue, nonneoplastic brain tissue, or PBMCs (not recorded which). V gene TRBV18 combines with J gene TRBJ1-5; D unresolved. CDR3 bases: TGTGCCAGCTCACCACTAGGTCAGCCTAATCAGCCCCAGCATTTT. Its translation is CASSPLGQPNQPQHF.